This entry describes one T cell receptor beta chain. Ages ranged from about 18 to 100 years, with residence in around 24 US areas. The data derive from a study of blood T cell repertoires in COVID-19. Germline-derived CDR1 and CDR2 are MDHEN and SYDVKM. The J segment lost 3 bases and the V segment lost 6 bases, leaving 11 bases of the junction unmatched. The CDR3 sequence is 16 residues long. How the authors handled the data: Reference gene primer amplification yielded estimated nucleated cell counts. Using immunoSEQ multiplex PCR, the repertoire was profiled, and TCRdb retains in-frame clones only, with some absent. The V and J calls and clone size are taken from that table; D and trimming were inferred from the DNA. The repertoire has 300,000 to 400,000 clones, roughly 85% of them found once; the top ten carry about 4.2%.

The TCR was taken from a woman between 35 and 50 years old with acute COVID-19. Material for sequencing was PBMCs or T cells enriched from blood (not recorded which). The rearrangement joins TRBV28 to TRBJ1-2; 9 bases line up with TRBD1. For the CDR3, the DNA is TGTGCCAGCAGATTAAAACAGGGGGCTATCCACTATGGCTACACCTTC. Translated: CASRLKQGAIHYGYTF.